This entry describes one TCR beta chain. The V and J ends lost 3 bases and 0 bases respectively, with 12 bases between them. CDR3 length equals 16 residues. Germline-derived CDR1 and CDR2 are SGHVS and FQNEAQ. The data were taken from a study of blood T cell repertoires in COVID-19. Sequenced by immunoSEQ multiplex PCR; TCRdb stores in-frame clones only, minus some. The table shows about 100,000 clones, with roughly 90% occurring only once. The chain joins TRBV7-8 to TRBJ1-5; maybe TRBD1 (6 bases). The TCR comes from a man aged 55-75 years with acute or convalescent COVID-19. The sequencing sample was made of peripheral blood. The CDR3 is CASSFDSGVSNQPQHF. The CDR3 DNA is TGTGCCAGCAGCTTTGATTCAGGGGTTAGCAATCAGCCCCAGCATTTT.